The rows below give T cell receptor beta chains drawn from one sample of a study of monozygotic twins with inflammatory bowel disease. TCRdb reprocessed the 5' RACE reads and keeps a single row for each CDR3 protein, giving no DNA. The repertoire table contains 420,000 or so distinct CDR3 sequences. The sample was blood. These receptors came from a human donor with ulcerative colitis or Crohn's disease, or a healthy co-twin of an affected twin (not recorded which). CDR3s include the opening cysteine and the closing phenylalanine or tryptophan.

TRBV12-3/TRBV12-4,19,TRBJ2-2,CASGPSKLAGGKDTGELFF
TRBV6-1,18,TRBJ2-1,CASSPGTSTPRGYNEQFF
TRBV29-1,15,TRBJ2-3,CSVEAADRGQDTQYF
TRBV20-1,14,TRBJ2-7,CSAVGTQQRSEQYF
TRBV6-6,12,TRBJ1-5,CAVGGQYQPQHF
TRBV30,13,TRBJ1-1,CAWSVEWNTEAFF
TRBV11-2,17,TRBJ1-3,CASSSYVGPSPGNTIYF
TRBV19,16,TRBJ2-1,CASSNLGTSGGNEQFF
TRBV7-9,16,TRBJ1-2,CASSLGVTGGTSGYTF
TRBV5-1,14,TRBJ1-2,CASSVRRAAYGYTF
TRBV19,14,TRBJ1-2,CASSIIRTNYGYTF
TRBV5-1,16,TRBJ1-3,CASSLKVRVSGNTIYF
TRBV7-9,14,TRBJ2-5,CASSFSGPGETQYF
TRBV20-1,13,TRBJ2-5,CSARGTLIQTQYF
TRBV15,13,TRBJ2-5,CATSSDLRETQYF
TRBV5-4,15,TRBJ2-7,CASTRWGGSSYEQYF
TRBV5-1,16,TRBJ2-1,CASSFVRAGSYNEQFF
TRBV6-5,14,TRBJ2-5,CASSYTGIWETQYF
TRBV18,15,TRBJ1-5,CASSLYGTDNQPQHF
TRBV24-1,17,TRBJ2-1,CATSDPRGTTSGNEQFF
TRBV7-9,17,TRBJ1-1,CASSLARWGARYTEAFF
TRBV4-1,13,TRBJ2-7,CASSQGSDYEQYF
TRBV20-1,13,TRBJ1-2,CSATLGADYGYTF
TRBV7-2,15,TRBJ2-5,CASTLNRDLAGGQYF
TRBV18,15,TRBJ2-7,CASSPGSQSSYEQYF
TRBV27,14,TRBJ1-4,CASSFSGENEKLFF
TRBV11-1,14,TRBJ1-1,CASSFGAQGTEAFF
TRBV20-1,14,TRBJ2-7,CSARDPRLAGVQYF
TRBV20-1,12,TRBJ1-1,CSARGLNTEAFF
TRBV5-1,17,TRBJ2-3,CASSLDGAGMSINTQYF
TRBV28,12,TRBJ1-1,CASSSLPRSAFF
TRBV6-4,16,TRBJ2-1,CASTPGTSGFYNEQFF
TRBV28,13,TRBJ2-2,CASILRGGRELFF
TRBV20-1,13,TRBJ2-7,CSASGTENYEQYF
TRBV6-5,15,TRBJ1-4,CASSYGTGRNEKLFF
TRBV12-3/TRBV12-4,13,TRBJ2-2,CASSSRTGGELFF
TRBV7-9,15,TRBJ2-3,CASSLRNERRDTQYF
TRBV7-2,14,TRBJ2-7,CASSSGLTWREQYF
TRBV7-9,13,TRBJ2-5,CASSESLEVTQYF
TRBV20-1,16,TRBJ1-6,CSASTGGHSYNSPLHF
TRBV29-1,11,TRBJ1-1,CSVGVDLEAFF
TRBV27,12,TRBJ2-1,CASSHQSSEQFF
TRBV11-2,15,TRBJ2-1,CASSPSEGGHNEQFF
TRBV4-3,17,TRBJ2-5,CASSQGRLAGLQETQYF
TRBV18,14,TRBJ1-1,CASSPQGAQTEAFF
TRBV18,13,TRBJ2-7,CASSRGTGYEQYF
TRBV9,17,TRBJ2-7,CASSVGGAQGQVHEQYF
TRBV5-1,13,TRBJ1-2,CASGYGYGYGYTF
TRBV6-1,14,TRBJ2-5,CASSNTGDQETQYF
TRBV11-2,15,TRBJ1-1,CASSPRNSPNEGAFF
TRBV14,13,TRBJ2-1,CASGGGALNEQFF
TRBV2,14,TRBJ2-7,CASSEGQGGDEQYF
TRBV4-3,16,TRBJ2-7,CASSQESQGVAYEQYF
TRBV20-1,14,TRBJ1-4,CSAPGEATNEKLFF
TRBV6-1,16,TRBJ2-3,CASSPNPGLAGDTQYF
TRBV6-5,17,TRBJ1-5,CASSYSGTGSLNQPQHF
TRBV30,14,TRBJ1-6,CAWSPGTENSPLHF